This T cell receptor beta chain was observed in a study of T cells after yellow fever vaccination. Study observations and caveats: A minor fraction of clonotypes spanned both CD4 and CD8 compartments.

They built TCR cDNA with 5'RACE template switching, a step that put in a universal primer site and UMIs. Each CDR3 protein gets one entry after TCRdb re-called the 5' RACE reads with MiXCR. Of some 120,000 distinct CDR3 sequences in the sample, approximately 8.4% were seen once. A note on this clonotype: Antigen: not known.

Germline V gene lookup returns CDR1 MGHRA and CDR2 YSYEKL. V was trimmed by 0 bases and J by 4 bases, leaving 15 bases between them. This CDR3 region has 16 residues. The sequencing here drew on CD8+ T cells sorted from PBMCs, taken on the day of the yellow fever booster vaccination. The chain has TRBV4-1 and TRBJ1-2; D perhaps matches TRBD1 (5 bases). The sequence derives from a man aged 18 to 29 who received the YFV17D yellow fever vaccine. CDR3 sequence: CASSQDREGEIYGYTF. In nucleotides, the CDR3 is TGCGCCAGCAGCCAAGATCGGGAAGGGGAAATCTATGGCTACACCTTC.